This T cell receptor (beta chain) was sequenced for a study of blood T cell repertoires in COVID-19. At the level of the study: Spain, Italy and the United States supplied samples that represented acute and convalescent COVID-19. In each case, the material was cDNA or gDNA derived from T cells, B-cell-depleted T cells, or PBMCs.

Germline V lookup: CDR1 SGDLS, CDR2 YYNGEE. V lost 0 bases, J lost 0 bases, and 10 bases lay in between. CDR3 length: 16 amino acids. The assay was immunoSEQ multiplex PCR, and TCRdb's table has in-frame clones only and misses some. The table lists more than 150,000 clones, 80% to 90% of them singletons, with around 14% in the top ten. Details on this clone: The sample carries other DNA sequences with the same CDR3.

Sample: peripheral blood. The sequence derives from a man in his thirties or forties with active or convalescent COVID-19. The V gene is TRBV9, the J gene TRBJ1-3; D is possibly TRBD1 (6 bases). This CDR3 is CASSVEGGNSGNTIYF. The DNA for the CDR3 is TGTGCCAGCAGCGTAGAAGGGGGTAACTCTGGAAACACCATATATTTT.